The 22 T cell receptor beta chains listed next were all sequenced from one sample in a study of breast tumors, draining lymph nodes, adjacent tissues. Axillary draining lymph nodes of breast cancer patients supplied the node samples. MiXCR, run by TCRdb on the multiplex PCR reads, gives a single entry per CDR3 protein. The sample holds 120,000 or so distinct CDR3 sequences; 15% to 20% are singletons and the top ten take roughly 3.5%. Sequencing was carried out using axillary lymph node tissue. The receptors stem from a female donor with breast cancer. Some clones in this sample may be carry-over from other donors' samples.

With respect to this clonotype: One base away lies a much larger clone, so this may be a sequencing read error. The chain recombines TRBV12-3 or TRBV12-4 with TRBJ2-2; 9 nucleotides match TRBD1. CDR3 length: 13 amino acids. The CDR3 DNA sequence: TGTGCCAGCAGACAGGGGGCCACCAGGGAGCTGTTTTTT. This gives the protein CASRQGATRELFF.

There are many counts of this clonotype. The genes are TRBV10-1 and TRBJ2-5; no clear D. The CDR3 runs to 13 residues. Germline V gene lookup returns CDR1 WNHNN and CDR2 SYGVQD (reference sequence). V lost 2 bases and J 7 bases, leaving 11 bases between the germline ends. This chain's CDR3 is CASSEDPTGTQYF. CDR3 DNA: TGCGCCAGCAGTGAGGACCCAACGGGGACCCAGTACTTC.

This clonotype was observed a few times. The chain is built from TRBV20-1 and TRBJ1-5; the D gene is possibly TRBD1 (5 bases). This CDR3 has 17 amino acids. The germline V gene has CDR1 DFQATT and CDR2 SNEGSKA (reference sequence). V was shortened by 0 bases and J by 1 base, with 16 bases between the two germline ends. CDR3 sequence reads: CSAREGVLGLSNQPQHF. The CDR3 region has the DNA TGCAGTGCTAGAGAGGGGGTGTTGGGGCTGAGCAATCAGCCCCAGCATTTT.

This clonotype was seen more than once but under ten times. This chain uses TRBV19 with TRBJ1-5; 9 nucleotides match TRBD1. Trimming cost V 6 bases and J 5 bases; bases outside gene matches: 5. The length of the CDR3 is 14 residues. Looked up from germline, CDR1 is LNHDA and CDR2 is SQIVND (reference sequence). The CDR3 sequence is CASSPDRGYQPQHF. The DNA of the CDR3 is TGTGCCAGTAGCCCAGACAGGGGGTATCAGCCCCAGCATTTT.

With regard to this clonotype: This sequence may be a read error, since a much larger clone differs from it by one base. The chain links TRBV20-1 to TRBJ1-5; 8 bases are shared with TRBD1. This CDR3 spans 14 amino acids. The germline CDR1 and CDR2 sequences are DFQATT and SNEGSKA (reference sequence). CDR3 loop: CGARAQGAVQPQHF. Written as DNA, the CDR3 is TGCGGTGCTAGAGCCCAGGGGGCAGTTCAGCCCCAGCATTTT.

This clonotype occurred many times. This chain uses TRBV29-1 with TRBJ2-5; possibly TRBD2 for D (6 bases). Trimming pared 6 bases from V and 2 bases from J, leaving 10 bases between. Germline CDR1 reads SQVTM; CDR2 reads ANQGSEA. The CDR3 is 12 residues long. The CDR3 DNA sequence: TGCAGCGTCGACCGGGGGCAAGAGACCCAGTACTTC. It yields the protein CSVDRGQETQYF.

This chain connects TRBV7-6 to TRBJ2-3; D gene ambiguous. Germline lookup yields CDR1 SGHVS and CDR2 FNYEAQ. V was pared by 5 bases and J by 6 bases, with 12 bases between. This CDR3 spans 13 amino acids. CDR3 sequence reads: CASSRELWDTQYF. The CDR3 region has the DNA TGTGCCAGCAGCCGAGAACTGTGGGATACGCAGTATTTT.

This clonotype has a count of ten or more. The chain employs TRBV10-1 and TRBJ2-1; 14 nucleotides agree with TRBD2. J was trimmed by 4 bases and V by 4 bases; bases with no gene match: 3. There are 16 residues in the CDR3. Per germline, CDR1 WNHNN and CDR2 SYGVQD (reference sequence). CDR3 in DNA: TGCGCCAGCAGTGCCGGGACTAGCGGGAGATACAATGAGCAGTTCTTC. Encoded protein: CASSAGTSGRYNEQFF.

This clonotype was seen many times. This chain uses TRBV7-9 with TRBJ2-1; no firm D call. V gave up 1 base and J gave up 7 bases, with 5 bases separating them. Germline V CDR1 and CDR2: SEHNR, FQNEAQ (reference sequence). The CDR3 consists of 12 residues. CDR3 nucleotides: TGTGCCAGCAGCTTAGATCAAAATGAGCAGTTCTTC. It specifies CASSLDQNEQFF.

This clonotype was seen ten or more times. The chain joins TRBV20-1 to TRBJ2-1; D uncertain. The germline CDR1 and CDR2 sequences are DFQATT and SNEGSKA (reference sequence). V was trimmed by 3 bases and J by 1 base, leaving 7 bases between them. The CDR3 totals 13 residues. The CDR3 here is CSARTESYNEQFF. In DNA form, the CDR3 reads TGCAGTGCTAGGACGGAATCCTACAATGAGCAGTTCTTC.

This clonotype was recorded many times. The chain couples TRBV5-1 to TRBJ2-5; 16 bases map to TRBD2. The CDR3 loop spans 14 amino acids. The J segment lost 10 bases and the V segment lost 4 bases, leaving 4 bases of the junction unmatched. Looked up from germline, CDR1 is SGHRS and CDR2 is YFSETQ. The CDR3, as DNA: TGCGCCAGCAGCCCCGGGACTAGCGGGGGGGACCAGTACTTC. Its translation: CASSPGTSGGDQYF.

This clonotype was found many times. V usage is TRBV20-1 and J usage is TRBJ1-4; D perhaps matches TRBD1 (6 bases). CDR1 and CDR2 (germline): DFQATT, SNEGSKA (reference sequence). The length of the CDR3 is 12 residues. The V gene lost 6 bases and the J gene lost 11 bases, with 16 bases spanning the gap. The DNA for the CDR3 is TGCAGTGCCCGGCCAGGGGATGTGAAACTGTTTTTT. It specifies CSARPGDVKLFF.

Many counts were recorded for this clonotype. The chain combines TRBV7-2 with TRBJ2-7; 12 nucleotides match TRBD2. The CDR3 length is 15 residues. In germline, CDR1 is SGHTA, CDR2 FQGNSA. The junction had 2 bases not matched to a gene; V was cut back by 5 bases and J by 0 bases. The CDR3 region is CASSPTSGSSYEQYF. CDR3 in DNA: TGTGCCAGCAGCCCGACTAGCGGGAGCTCCTACGAGCAGTACTTC.

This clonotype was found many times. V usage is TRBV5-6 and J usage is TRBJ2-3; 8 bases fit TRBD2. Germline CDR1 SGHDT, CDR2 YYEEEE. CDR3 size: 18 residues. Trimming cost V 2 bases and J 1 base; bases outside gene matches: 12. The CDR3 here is CASSFRPQREYGTDTQYF. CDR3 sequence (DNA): TGTGCCAGCAGCTTCCGCCCGCAGCGGGAGTACGGCACAGATACGCAGTATTTT.

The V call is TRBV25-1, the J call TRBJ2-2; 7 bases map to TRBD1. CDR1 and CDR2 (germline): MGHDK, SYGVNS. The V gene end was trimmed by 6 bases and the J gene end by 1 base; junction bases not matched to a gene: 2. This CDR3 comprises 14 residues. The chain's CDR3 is CASRHRGNTGELFF. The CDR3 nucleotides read TGTGCCAGCAGACACAGGGGGAACACCGGGGAGCTGTTTTTT.

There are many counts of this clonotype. The CDR3 sequence is CATSRGIDSGRPEQYF. CDR3 nucleotides: TGTGCCACCAGCAGAGGAATTGATAGCGGGAGGCCCGAGCAGTACTTC. V usage is TRBV15 and J usage is TRBJ2-7; 10 bases align to TRBD2. The CDR3 is 16 amino acids. Germline V gives CDR1 LNHNV, CDR2 YYDKDF (reference sequence). Losses at the gene ends were 1 base for V and 6 bases for J; bases not matched to a gene: 9.

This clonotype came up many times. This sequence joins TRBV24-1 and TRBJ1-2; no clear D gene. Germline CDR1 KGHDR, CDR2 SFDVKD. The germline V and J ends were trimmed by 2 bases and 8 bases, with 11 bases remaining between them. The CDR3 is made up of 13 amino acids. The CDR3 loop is CATSDYGSQGYTF. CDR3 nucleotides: TGTGCCACCAGTGATTATGGGTCTCAGGGCTACACCTTC.

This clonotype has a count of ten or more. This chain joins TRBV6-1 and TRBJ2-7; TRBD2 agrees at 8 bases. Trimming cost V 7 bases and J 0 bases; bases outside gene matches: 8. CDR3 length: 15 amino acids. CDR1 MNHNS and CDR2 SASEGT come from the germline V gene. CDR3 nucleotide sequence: TGTGCCAGCACCCTACTAGCGGCGTCCTCCTACGAGCAGTACTTC. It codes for CASTLLAASSYEQYF.

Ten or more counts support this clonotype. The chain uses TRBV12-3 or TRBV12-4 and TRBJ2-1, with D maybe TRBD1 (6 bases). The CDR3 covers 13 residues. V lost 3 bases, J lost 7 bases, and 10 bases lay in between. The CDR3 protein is CASSFFQGNEQFF. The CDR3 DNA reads TGTGCCAGCAGTTTTTTCCAGGGGAATGAGCAGTTCTTC.

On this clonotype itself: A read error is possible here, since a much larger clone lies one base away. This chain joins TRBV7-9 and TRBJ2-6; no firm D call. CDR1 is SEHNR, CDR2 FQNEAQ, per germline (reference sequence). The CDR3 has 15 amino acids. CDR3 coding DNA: TGTGCCAGCGGCTTAAACCCAACTGGGGCCAACGTCCTGACTTTC. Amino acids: CASGLNPTGANVLTF.

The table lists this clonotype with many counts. CDR3 sequence reads: CASSQDITRVVETQYF. CDR3 nucleotides: TGTGCCAGCAGCCAAGATATAACTAGGGTGGTTGAGACCCAGTACTTC. The rearrangement links TRBV14 to TRBJ2-5, with D perhaps TRBD2 (5 bases). The V and J ends lost 0 bases and 5 bases respectively, with 16 bases between them. The CDR3 runs to 16 residues. Per the germline V gene, CDR1 is SGHDN and CDR2 is FVKESK.

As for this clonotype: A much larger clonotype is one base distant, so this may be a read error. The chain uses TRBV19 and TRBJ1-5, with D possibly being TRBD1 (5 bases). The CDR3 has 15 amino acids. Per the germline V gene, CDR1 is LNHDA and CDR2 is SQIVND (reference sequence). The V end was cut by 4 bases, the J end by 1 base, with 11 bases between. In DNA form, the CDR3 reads TGTGCCAGTAGTAATCAGGGAGGGAGCAATCAGCCCCAGCATTTT. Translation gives CASSNQGGSNQPQHF.